Presented here are 32 T cell receptor beta chains from one specimen sequenced in a study of blood T cell repertoires in COVID-19. Using immunoSEQ multiplex PCR, the repertoire was profiled, and TCRdb retains in-frame clones only, with some absent. The data show fewer than 350,000 clones, about 85% seen once. Sequenced material: peripheral blood. All receptors come from a woman aged 45-60 years with active or convalescent COVID-19.

The rearrangement links TRBV12-3 or TRBV12-4 to TRBJ1-5; the D is unclear. V lost 2 bases to trimming and J lost 2 bases, with 4 bases between them. The CDR3 spans 13 residues. The DNA of the CDR3 is TGTGCCAGCAGTTTACAGGGCAATCAGCCCCAGCATTTT. This translates into CASSLQGNQPQHF.

The rearrangement uses TRBV3-1 (or the pseudogene TRBV3-2) and TRBJ2-7; weak D call: TRBD1 (5 bases). CDR1 and CDR2 (germline): LGHDT, YNNKEL (reference sequence). Trimming stripped 4 bases from V and 4 bases from J, with 14 bases between. The CDR3 is 14 amino acids. CDR3 nucleotides: TGTGCCAGCAGCCTTCGACAGAGTGAGTACGAGCAGTACTTC. Its translation is CASSLRQSEYEQYF.

The J gene is TRBJ2-7, the V gene TRBV28, with 7 bases lining up with TRBD1. CDR3 length: 13 residues. CDR1 MDHEN and CDR2 SYDVKM come from the germline V gene. V lost 4 bases to trimming and J lost 2 bases; unmatched junction nucleotides: 2. CDR3 bases: TGTGCCAGCAGTTCGGGACAGACCTACGAGCAGTACTTC. Translating it yields CASSSGQTYEQYF.

This clone has just one count. This chain joins TRBV7-8 and TRBJ2-1, with 9 bases identical to TRBD2. The CDR3 totals 18 residues. Trimming cost V 3 bases and J 0 bases; bases outside gene matches: 9. CDR1 and CDR2 from the germline V gene are SGHVS and FQNEAQ. CDR3 amino acids: CASSFTLAGESSYNEQFF. The CDR3 bases are TGTGCCAGCAGCTTCACACTAGCGGGCGAAAGCTCCTACAATGAGCAGTTCTTC.

The chain recombines TRBV6-6 with TRBJ1-2, with no clear D. The CDR3 covers 13 residues. V lost 5 bases and J lost 7, with 14 bases in between. The germline gives CDR1 MNHNY, CDR2 SVGAGI (reference sequence). The CDR3: CASSRSEGGGYTF. As DNA, the CDR3 is TGTGCCAGCAGTCGATCAGAGGGAGGTGGCTACACCTTC.

CDR3 DNA: TGTGCCAGTAGTGCACTGACAGGTTTCTCTGGAAACACCATATATTTT. Amino acids: CASSALTGFSGNTIYF. The chain links TRBV19 to TRBJ1-3; the D gene is possibly TRBD1 (6 bases). Trimming cost V 5 bases and J 0 bases, with 14 bases left between them. CDR3 length: 16 amino acids. The germline CDR1 and CDR2 sequences are LNHDA and SQIVND (reference sequence).

The V call is TRBV12-3 or TRBV12-4, the J call TRBJ1-1, with D unresolved. V was cut by 5 bases and J by 5 bases, with 9 bases left in between. The CDR3 spans 12 residues. The CDR3 sequence is CASSGLFTEAFF. CDR3 bases: TGTGCCAGCAGTGGCCTTTTTACTGAAGCTTTCTTT.

J is TRBJ2-3 and V is TRBV15, with D possibly matching TRBD2 (5 bases). This CDR3 is built from 14 residues. CDR1 is LNHNV, CDR2 YYDKDF, per germline (reference sequence). V lost 2 bases and J 3 bases, leaving 9 bases between the germline ends. The CDR3 DNA is TGTGCCACCAGCAGAACACTAGTAACAGATACGCAGTATTTT. Residues: CATSRTLVTDTQYF. The full variable domain, with the rest looked up from reference TRBV15 and TRBJ2-3, is DAMVIQNPRYQVTQFGKPVTLSCSQTLNHNVMYWYQQKSSQAPKLLFHYYDKDFNNEADTPDNFQSRRPNTSFCFLDIRSPGLGDTAMYLCATSRTLVTDTQYFGPGTRLTVL.

The table lists this clone with a few counts. The rearrangement links TRBV5-1 to TRBJ1-2, with D perhaps matching TRBD1 (5 bases). The germline V gene has CDR1 SGHRS and CDR2 YFSETQ. The CDR3 contains 12 residues. V gave up 3 bases and J gave up 5 bases, with 8 bases separating them. The CDR3 reads CASSWSGYGYTF. CDR3 in DNA: TGCGCCAGCAGCTGGTCAGGGTATGGCTACACCTTC. Looking up the rest from reference TRBV5-1 and TRBJ1-2 gives the full variable domain: KAGVTQTPRYLIKTRGQQVTLSCSPISGHRSVSWYQQTPGQGLQFLFEYFSETQRNKGNFPGRFSGRQFSNSRSEMNVSTLELGDSALYLCASSWSGYGYTFGSGTRLTVV.

This clone was counted a few times. This rearrangement joins TRBV10-3 to TRBJ2-3, with 9 bases fitting TRBD2. With 7 bases clipped from V and 4 bases from J, the junction kept 3 bases outside the gene matches. The CDR3 spans 13 residues. The germline gives CDR1 ENHRY, CDR2 SYGVKD. CDR3 nucleotides: TGTGCCATCAATGCGGGAGGGCCAGATACGCAGTATTTT. As protein: CAINAGGPDTQYF.

This chain joins TRBV12-3 or TRBV12-4 and TRBJ1-2; D is perhaps TRBD1 (6 bases). Trimming removed 6 bases at V and 5 bases at J, with 10 bases between. The CDR3 consists of 12 residues. Here the CDR3 reads CASSRTEYGYTF. For the CDR3, the DNA is TGTGCCAGCAGCCGGACAGAATATGGCTACACCTTC.

This chain links TRBV9 with TRBJ1-2, with 9 positions matching TRBD1. The CDR3 loop spans 16 amino acids. From germline, CDR1 is SGDLS and CDR2 YYNGEE. The trim removed 2 bases at V and 4 bases at J, leaving 9 bases unmatched. CDR3 sequence reads: CASSVSAGQGFYGYTF. The DNA for the CDR3 is TGTGCCAGCAGCGTCTCTGCGGGACAGGGCTTCTATGGCTACACCTTC.

J is TRBJ1-3 and V is TRBV28; D is ambiguous. The V gene lost 5 bases and the J gene lost 0 bases, with 5 bases spanning the gap. Germline loops: CDR1 MDHEN, CDR2 SYDVKM. CDR3 length: 13 amino acids. This CDR3 is CASSPGSGNTIYF. The CDR3 DNA sequence: TGTGCCAGCAGTCCCGGCTCTGGAAACACCATATATTTT. Variable domain in full (rest from reference TRBV28 and TRBJ1-3): DVKVTQSSRYLVKRTGEKVFLECVQDMDHENMFWYRQDPGLGLRLIYFSYDVKMKEKGDIPEGYSVSREKKERFSLILESASTNQTSMYLCASSPGSGNTIYFGEGSWLTVV.

In regard to this clone: The same CDR3 is also encoded by other DNA sequences in this sample. The genes are TRBV11-3 and TRBJ1-1; no clear D. Germline V lookup: CDR1 SGHNT, CDR2 YENEEA. V was shortened by 1 base and J by 5 bases, with 8 bases between the two germline ends. The CDR3 sequence is 13 residues long. CDR3: CASSLGSQTEAFF. DNA of the CDR3: TGTGCCAGCAGCTTAGGCAGTCAGACTGAAGCTTTCTTT.

This chain uses TRBV11-3 with TRBJ2-1, with D uncertain. Germline V gene data show CDR1 as SGHNT and CDR2 as YENEEA. This CDR3 region has 13 residues. Trimming left V 1 base short and J 13 bases short, with 14 bases between. The CDR3 here is CASSLGDESPQFF. In nucleotides, the CDR3 is TGTGCCAGCAGCTTAGGAGATGAGTCGCCTCAGTTCTTC.

This chain links TRBV5-4 with TRBJ1-2; TRBD1 agrees at 7 bases. The V gene's germline CDR1 is SGHNT and CDR2 YYREEE (reference sequence). The V segment lost 5 bases and the J segment 4 bases; nucleotides outside the gene matches: 8. This CDR3 spans 14 amino acids. CDR3 sequence reads: CASRGGFSSYGYTF. The CDR3, as DNA: TGTGCCAGCAGAGGGGGCTTTTCCTCCTATGGCTACACCTTC.

V usage is TRBV19 and J usage is TRBJ2-3; 8 positions match TRBD1. The CDR3 runs to 16 residues. Germline-derived CDR1 and CDR2 are LNHDA and SQIVND (reference sequence). The J segment lost 8 bases and the V segment lost 5 bases, leaving 15 bases of the junction unmatched. Here the CDR3 DNA reads TGTGCCAGTAGTTCGGCCAGGGGGCTTTTGCCCAGTACGCAGTATTTT. Translation gives CASSSARGLLPSTQYF.

The gene calls are TRBV11-2 and TRBJ2-5; 7 bases agree with TRBD2. After removal of 5 bases from V and 4 bases from J, the junction contained 4 bases not matched to a gene. Germline lookup yields CDR1 SGHAT and CDR2 FQNNGV. The CDR3 length is 13 residues. The CDR3 nucleotides read TGTGCCAGCAGCCGGGGGGTGGGAGAGACCCAGTACTTC. Its translation: CASSRGVGETQYF.

The chain employs TRBV7-8 and TRBJ2-7; 11 bases are a match to TRBD1. The CDR3 has 14 amino acids. V shed 5 bases and J 6 bases; nucleotides not matched to a gene: 6. From germline, CDR1 is SGHVS and CDR2 FQNEAQ. DNA of the CDR3: TGTGCCAGCAGCCTGACGGGACAGGGGGGCGAGCAGTACTTC. Translating gives CASSLTGQGGEQYF.

V gene TRBV12-5 combines with J gene TRBJ1-1, with TRBD1 identical over 8 bases. The V gene's germline CDR1 is LGHNT and CDR2 FRNRAP. This CDR3 is 19 amino acids long. V shed 0 bases, J shed 1 base, and the junction held 13 bases outside the gene matches. The CDR3 DNA reads TGTGCTAGTGGTTTGGTACTCTGGTTTAGAGACAGGGGGAACACTGAAGCTTTCTTT. This gives the protein CASGLVLWFRDRGNTEAFF.

J is TRBJ1-1 and V is TRBV6-5; D unclear. The V end lost 5 bases, the J end lost 1 base, and 14 bases lay between the germline ends. CDR3 length: 15 residues. CDR1 and CDR2 from the germline V gene are MNHEY and SVGAGI. The CDR3 DNA reads TGTGCCAGCAGTCTAGGATTATTGCAGAACACTGAAGCTTTCTTT. Its translation: CASSLGLLQNTEAFF.

The chain carries TRBV5-4 and TRBJ1-1; possibly TRBD1 for D (5 bases). Germline CDR1 is SGHNT and CDR2 is YYREEE (reference sequence). This CDR3 contains 14 residues. The V and J ends lost 6 bases and 1 base respectively, with 13 bases between them. CDR3 in amino acids: CASTPAGQNTEAFF. The CDR3 region has the DNA TGTGCCAGCACCCCTGCCGGACAGAACACTGAAGCTTTCTTT.

V usage is TRBV5-1 and J usage is TRBJ2-5; 13 bases agree with TRBD2. Germline V gene data show CDR1 as SGHRS and CDR2 as YFSETQ. The CDR3 is 15 amino acids. With V trimmed by 0 bases and J by 4 bases, 0 bases remained unmatched. The CDR3 here is CASSLGTSGRETQYF. CDR3 bases: TGCGCCAGCAGCTTGGGGACTAGCGGGAGAGAGACCCAGTACTTC.

This clone was recorded at least ten times. This rearrangement joins TRBV30 to TRBJ1-4, with 8 bases that match TRBD1. Germline-derived CDR1 and CDR2 are GTSNPN and SVGIG (reference sequence). Losses at the gene ends were 6 bases for V and 10 bases for J; bases not matched to a gene: 10. The CDR3 loop spans 13 amino acids. CDR3 residues: CACTGTGRSKLFF. In DNA form, the CDR3 reads TGTGCCTGCACCGGGACAGGTAGATCAAAACTGTTTTTT.

This clone has a handful of counts. The chain recombines TRBV7-9 with TRBJ2-7; 13 bases match TRBD2. Germline V lookup: CDR1 SEHNR, CDR2 FQNEAQ (reference sequence). With 2 bases clipped from V and 3 bases from J, the junction kept 7 bases outside the gene matches. CDR3 length: 17 amino acids. CDR3 protein: CASSLPPGTSGNYEQYF. In DNA form, the CDR3 reads TGTGCCAGCAGCTTACCCCCCGGGACTAGCGGGAACTACGAGCAGTACTTC.

On this clone itself: The junction departs from the called germline gene at one end, perhaps through a read error. The chain uses TRBV29-1 and TRBJ1-5, with 7 bases lining up with TRBD1. Per the germline V gene, CDR1 is SQVTM and CDR2 is ANQGSEA. This CDR3 has 13 amino acids. CDR3 nucleotides: TGCAGCGTTCAAGACAGGGCGGATCAGCCCCAGCATTTT. Amino acid sequence: CSVQDRADQPQHF.

This clone appeared a single time. The chain has TRBV7-3 and TRBJ1-1; no definite D call. CDR1 is SGHTA, CDR2 FQGTGA, per germline. Trimming shortened V by 0 bases and J by 2 bases, and 4 bases separated the two germline ends. The CDR3 totals 13 residues. The CDR3 loop is CASSLTRNTEAFF. The CDR3, as DNA: TGTGCCAGCAGCTTAACTCGTAACACTGAAGCTTTCTTT.

The gene calls are TRBV3-1 (or the pseudogene TRBV3-2) and TRBJ2-1; D may be TRBD2 (5 bases). In germline, CDR1 is LGHDT, CDR2 YNNKEL (reference sequence). The ends were cut back, 4 bases at V and 6 bases at J, with 10 bases in the middle. The CDR3 is 13 amino acids. The CDR3 bases are TGTGCCAGCAGCCTACTAGGTACCAATGAGCAGTTCTTC. Translation: CASSLLGTNEQFF.

This sequence joins TRBV3-1 (or the pseudogene TRBV3-2) and TRBJ2-7; 7 nucleotides match TRBD2. Trimming removed 0 bases from V and 9 bases from J; junction bases left unmatched: 5. CDR3 length: 13 residues. Germline CDR1 and CDR2: LGHDT and YNNKEL (reference sequence). CDR3 nucleotide sequence: TGTGCCAGCAGCCAAGATAGGGAGGGAACGCAGTACTTC. Amino acid sequence: CASSQDREGTQYF.

There are a few counts of this clone. The chain couples TRBV3-1 (or the pseudogene TRBV3-2) to TRBJ2-7; TRBD1 aligns across 9 bases. CDR3 length equals 18 residues. V was pared by 1 base and J by 6 bases, with 16 bases of the junction left unmatched. Germline-derived CDR1 and CDR2 are LGHDT and YNNKEL (reference sequence). The CDR3 reads CASSQVPGQGEDGSEQYF. The CDR3 nucleotides are TGTGCCAGCAGCCAAGTTCCGGGACAGGGTGAGGATGGTTCCGAGCAGTACTTC.

The chain has TRBV5-8 and TRBJ1-2; D unclear. V dropped 4 bases and J dropped 0 bases, with 4 bases sitting between them. Germline values: CDR1 SGHTS, CDR2 YDEGEE. The CDR3 is 12 amino acids. The DNA of the CDR3 is TGTGCCAGCAGCACAGCTAACTATGGCTACACCTTC. Residues: CASSTANYGYTF.

The chain recombines TRBV6-4 with TRBJ2-2, with 13 positions matching TRBD2. J gave up 3 bases and V 3 bases, and 1 base lay outside the gene matches. The CDR3 loop spans 16 amino acids. The V gene's germline CDR1 is MRHNA and CDR2 SNTAGT. As DNA, the CDR3 is TGTGCCAGCAGTGAAGGACTAGCGGGAGACACCGGGGAGCTGTTTTTT. This encodes CASSEGLAGDTGELFF.